This TCR beta chain was sequenced for a study of technical replicates of blood from a handful of donors. V shed 0 bases and J 3 bases; nucleotides not matched to a gene: 3. The CDR3 totals 17 residues. Germline V gives CDR1 SGHRS, CDR2 YFSETQ. Sequencing used immunoSEQ multiplex PCR; TCRdb keeps in-frame clones, though not all of them. This table has about 82,000 clones, about 93% appearing once. This chain connects TRBV5-1 to TRBJ2-2; 12 bases line up with TRBD2. The specimen sequenced was T cells isolated from PBMCs. This clonotype originated in a human donor in good health. CDR3 bases: TGCGCCAGCAGCTTGGCCCGACTAGCGGGAGACACCGGGGAGCTGTTTTTT. It codes for CASSLARLAGDTGELFF.